The 15 T cell receptor beta chains in this list originate from one sample, sequenced in a study of human T cells and chemical hapten exposure. TCRdb recomputed calls from the RACE reads with MiXCR, one row per CDR3 protein. There are roughly 46,000 distinct CDR3 sequences in the sample; nearly 4.5% occur only once, and around 5.8% lies in the top ten. Time point meaning: healthy volunteer bleed at 2 weeks. Someone pulled total RNA out of unfractionated whole blood. The material sequenced was whole blood. These receptors were collected from a human donor in good health. Some clones in this sample may be carry-over from other donors' samples.

This clonotype was observed a handful of times. The chain carries TRBV27 and TRBJ2-7, with D tentatively TRBD1 or TRBD2 (5 bases each). Germline lookup yields CDR1 MNHEY and CDR2 SMNVEV (reference sequence). The germline V and J ends were trimmed by 10 bases and 2 bases, with 12 bases remaining between them. The CDR3 covers 12 residues. CDR3: CATRDGAYEQYF. The CDR3 region has the DNA TGTGCCACACGGGACGGAGCCTACGAGCAGTACTTC.

This clonotype was picked up a small number of times. J is TRBJ2-7 and V is TRBV27; D may match TRBD1 or TRBD2 (6 bases each). With 10 bases removed from V and 6 bases from J, the gap between germline ends came to 16 bases. The CDR3 runs 12 residues. The germline CDR1 and CDR2 sequences are MNHEY and SMNVEV (reference sequence). The CDR3 here is CATRAGGIEQYF. CDR3 DNA: TGTGCCACGAGGGCCGGGGGCATCGAGCAGTACTTC.

This clonotype was counted many times. Here the CDR3 DNA reads TGTGCCAGCAGTTTAACGGGAGCTGCCGGGGAGCTGTTTTTT. Protein: CASSLTGAAGELFF. This sequence joins TRBV28 and TRBJ2-2; maybe TRBD2 (6 bases). Trimming cost V 2 bases and J 6 bases, with 10 bases left between them. The CDR3 consists of 14 residues. Germline V lookup: CDR1 MDHEN, CDR2 SYDVKM.

This clonotype was observed many times. The CDR3 protein is CASSGGLPGDTQYF. In DNA form, the CDR3 reads TGTGCCAGCAGCGGGGGCCTCCCTGGAGATACGCAGTATTTT. V usage is TRBV9 and J usage is TRBJ2-3, with D tentatively TRBD1 (5 bases). V was cut by 3 bases and J by 5 bases, with 13 bases left in between. Germline CDR1 reads SGDLS; CDR2 reads YYNGEE. CDR3 length: 14 amino acids. The full variable domain, completed using reference TRBV9 and TRBJ2-3, is DSGVTQTPKHLITATGQRVTLRCSPRSGDLSVYWYQQSLDQGLQFLIQYYNGEERAKGNILERFSAQQFPDLHSELNLSSLELGDSALYFCASSGGLPGDTQYFGPGTRLTVL.

Ten or more counts support this clonotype. The chain couples TRBV28 to TRBJ1-3, with no clear D. Germline-derived CDR1 and CDR2 are MDHEN and SYDVKM. V shed 6 bases and J shed 0 bases, with 9 bases lying between them. The CDR3 is 14 residues long. DNA of the CDR3: TGTGCCAGCAGCCCCCCAGTCTCTGGAAACACCATATATTTT. Protein product: CASSPPVSGNTIYF.

A remark on this clonotype: This could be a read error, since a much larger clone is one nucleotide away. The CDR3 spells CSVEGLAGETRYF. Written as DNA, the CDR3 is TGCAGCGTAGAGGGACTAGCGGGAGAGACCCGGTACTTC. The genes are TRBV29-1 and TRBJ2-5; 14 bases match TRBD2. Germline V gives CDR1 SQVTM, CDR2 ANQGSEA. The CDR3 extends over 13 amino acids.

This clonotype was counted between two and nine times. V and J are TRBV24-1 and TRBJ1-3, with unresolved D. CDR3 length equals 13 residues. The germline V and J ends were trimmed by 4 bases and 8 bases, with 11 bases remaining between them. Looked up from germline, CDR1 is KGHDR and CDR2 is SFDVKD. CDR3 DNA: TGTGCCACCAGTGACCGGTCTCGGGACACCATATATTTT. Protein: CATSDRSRDTIYF.

The CDR3 region is CASARDRVRTGELFF. CDR3 DNA sequence: TGTGCCAGCGCCCGGGACAGGGTTCGTACCGGGGAGCTGTTTTTT. The rearrangement joins TRBV19 to TRBJ2-2, with 9 bases identical to TRBD1. CDR3 length: 15 residues. The V gene end was trimmed by 9 bases and the J gene end by 5 bases; junction bases not matched to a gene: 10. The germline CDR1 and CDR2 sequences are LNHDA and SQIVND (reference sequence).

This clonotype was detected ten times or more. CDR3 protein: CASSRGAISGANVLTF. Here the CDR3 DNA reads TGTGCCAGCAGTCGGGGGGCTATCTCCGGGGCCAACGTCCTGACTTTC. The V call is TRBV6-5, the J call TRBJ2-6; the D gene is possibly TRBD2 (7 bases). The length of the CDR3 is 16 residues. V was cut by 5 bases and J by 4 bases, with 15 bases left in between. Germline V CDR1 and CDR2: MNHEY, SVGAGI.

In its sample, this clonotype was seen many times. The chain joins TRBV12-3 or TRBV12-4 to TRBJ1-5; 11 bases match TRBD1. CDR3 length equals 16 residues. V trimming: 6 bases; J trimming: 0 bases; junction bases outside the gene matches: 4. The CDR3 here is CASSGQGAVSNQPQHF. CDR3 coding DNA: TGTGCCAGCAGCGGACAGGGGGCTGTTAGCAATCAGCCCCAGCATTTT.

This clonotype occurred many times. The rearrangement links TRBV28 to TRBJ1-1; D is unresolved. The CDR3 has 11 amino acids. The germline V gene encodes CDR1 MDHEN and CDR2 SYDVKM. V gave up 7 bases and J gave up 8 bases, with 11 bases separating them. CDR3 DNA: TGTGCCAGCAAGCTTGGGAGGGAAGCTTTCTTT. Residues: CASKLGREAFF. The variable domain in full, completed from reference TRBV28 and TRBJ1-1, reads DVKVTQSSRYLVKRTGEKVFLECVQDMDHENMFWYRQDPGLGLRLIYFSYDVKMKEKGDIPEGYSVSREKKERFSLILESASTNQTSMYLCASKLGREAFFGQGTRLTVV.

This clonotype was seen repeatedly, ten times or more. The chain carries TRBV7-3 and TRBJ2-1; 7 positions agree with TRBD2. Germline V gene lookup returns CDR1 SGHTA and CDR2 FQGTGA. The CDR3 loop spans 15 amino acids. V shed 0 bases and J 7 bases; nucleotides not matched to a gene: 6. CDR3 sequence reads: CASSLTALAANEQFF. Written as DNA, the CDR3 is TGTGCCAGCAGCTTAACGGCCCTAGCGGCAAATGAGCAGTTCTTC.

This clonotype occurred many times. The rearrangement joins TRBV29-1 to TRBJ1-1; 7 nucleotides agree with TRBD1. CDR1 SQVTM and CDR2 ANQGSEA come from the germline V gene. The trim removed 7 bases at V and 0 bases at J, leaving 8 bases unmatched. The CDR3 has 14 amino acids. CDR3 amino acids: CSGRDSLMNTEAFF. The CDR3, as DNA: TGCAGCGGCCGGGACAGCCTTATGAACACTGAAGCTTTCTTT.

This clonotype was observed at least ten times. The chain joins TRBV10-1 to TRBJ2-2; possibly TRBD1 for D (5 bases). The germline gives CDR1 WNHNN, CDR2 SYGVQD (reference sequence). The V gene lost 6 bases and the J gene lost 3 bases, with 8 bases spanning the gap. The CDR3 extends over 13 amino acids. CDR3 sequence (DNA): TGCGCCAGCAGCAGGGAATACACCGGGGAGCTGTTTTTT. This translates into CASSREYTGELFF.

The rearrangement joins TRBV12-3 or TRBV12-4 to TRBJ2-7; either TRBD1 or TRBD2 may supply D (6 bases each). This CDR3 spans 16 amino acids. V was pared by 1 base and J by 5 bases, with 18 bases between. CDR3 protein: CASSLVSLRGLHEQYF. CDR3 nucleotides: TGTGCCAGCAGTTTAGTTTCTCTCAGGGGACTCCACGAGCAGTACTTC.